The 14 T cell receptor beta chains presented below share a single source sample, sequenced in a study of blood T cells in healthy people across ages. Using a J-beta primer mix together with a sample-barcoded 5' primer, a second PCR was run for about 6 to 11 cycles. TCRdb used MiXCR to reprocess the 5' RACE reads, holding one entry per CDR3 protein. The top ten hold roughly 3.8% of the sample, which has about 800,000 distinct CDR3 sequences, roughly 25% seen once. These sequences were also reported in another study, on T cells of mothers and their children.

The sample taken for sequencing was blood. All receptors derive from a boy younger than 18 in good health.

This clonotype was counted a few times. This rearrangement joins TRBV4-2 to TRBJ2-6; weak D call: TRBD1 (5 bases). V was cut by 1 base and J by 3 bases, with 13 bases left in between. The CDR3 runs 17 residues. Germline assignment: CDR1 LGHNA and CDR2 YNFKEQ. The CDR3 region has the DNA TGTGCCAGCAGCCAAGTGGGGCAGGGCGGTGGGGCCAACGTCCTGACTTTC. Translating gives CASSQVGQGGGANVLTF.

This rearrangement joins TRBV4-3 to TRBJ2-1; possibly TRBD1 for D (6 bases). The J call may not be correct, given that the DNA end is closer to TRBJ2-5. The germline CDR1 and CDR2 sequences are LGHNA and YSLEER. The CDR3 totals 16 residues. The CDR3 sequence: CASSQEHAAGEETQYF. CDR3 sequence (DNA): TGCGCCAGCAGCCAAGAACATGCGGCAGGGGAAGAGACCCAGTACTTC.

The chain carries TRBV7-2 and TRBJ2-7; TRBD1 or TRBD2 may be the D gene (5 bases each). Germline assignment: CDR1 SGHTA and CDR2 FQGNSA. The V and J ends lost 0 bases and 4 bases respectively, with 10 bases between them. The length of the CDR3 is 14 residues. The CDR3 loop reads CASSLAGTQYEQYF. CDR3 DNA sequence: TGTGCCAGCAGCTTAGCGGGGACCCAGTACGAGCAGTACTTC.

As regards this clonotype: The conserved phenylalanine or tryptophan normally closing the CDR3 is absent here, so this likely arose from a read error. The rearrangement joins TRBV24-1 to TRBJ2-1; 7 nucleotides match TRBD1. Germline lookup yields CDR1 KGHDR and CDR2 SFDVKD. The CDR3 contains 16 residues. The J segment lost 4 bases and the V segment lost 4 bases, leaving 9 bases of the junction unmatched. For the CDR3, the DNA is TGTGCCACCAGTGAGGTAGGGGGCTGGGGATACAATGAGCAGTTCCTC. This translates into CATSEVGGWGYNEQFL.

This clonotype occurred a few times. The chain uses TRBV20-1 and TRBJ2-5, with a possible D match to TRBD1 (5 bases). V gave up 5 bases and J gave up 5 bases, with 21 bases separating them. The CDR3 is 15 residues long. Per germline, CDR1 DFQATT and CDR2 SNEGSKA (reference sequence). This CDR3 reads CSAPPPGHQFETQYF. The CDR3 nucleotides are TGCAGTGCTCCTCCCCCCGGACACCAATTTGAGACCCAGTACTTC.

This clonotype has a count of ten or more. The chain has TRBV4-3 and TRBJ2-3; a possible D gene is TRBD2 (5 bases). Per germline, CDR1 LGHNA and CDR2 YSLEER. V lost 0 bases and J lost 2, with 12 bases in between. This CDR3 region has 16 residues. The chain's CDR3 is CASSQEWRRSTDTQYF. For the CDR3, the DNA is TGCGCCAGCAGCCAAGAGTGGAGGAGATCCACAGATACGCAGTATTTT.

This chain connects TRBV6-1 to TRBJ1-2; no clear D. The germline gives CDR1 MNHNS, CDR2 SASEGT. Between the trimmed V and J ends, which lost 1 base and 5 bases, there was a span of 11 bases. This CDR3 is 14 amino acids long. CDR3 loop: CASSEDPAAYGYTF. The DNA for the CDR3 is TGTGCCAGCAGTGAAGATCCCGCAGCGTATGGCTACACCTTC.

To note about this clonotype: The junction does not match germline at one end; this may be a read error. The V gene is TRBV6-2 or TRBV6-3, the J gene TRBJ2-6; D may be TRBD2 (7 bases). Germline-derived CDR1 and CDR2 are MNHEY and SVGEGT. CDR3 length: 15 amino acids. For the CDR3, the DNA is TGTGCCAGCAGTTACGGGGGGGCCGGGGCCAACATCCTGACTTTC. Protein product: CASSYGGAGANILTF.

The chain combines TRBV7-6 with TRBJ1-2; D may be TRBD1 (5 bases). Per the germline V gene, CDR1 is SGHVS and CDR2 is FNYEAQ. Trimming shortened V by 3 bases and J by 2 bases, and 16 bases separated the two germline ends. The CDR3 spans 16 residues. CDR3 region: CASSFRDRLSNYGYTF. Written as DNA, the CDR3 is TGTGCCAGCAGCTTCCGCGACAGACTTTCAAACTATGGCTACACCTTC.

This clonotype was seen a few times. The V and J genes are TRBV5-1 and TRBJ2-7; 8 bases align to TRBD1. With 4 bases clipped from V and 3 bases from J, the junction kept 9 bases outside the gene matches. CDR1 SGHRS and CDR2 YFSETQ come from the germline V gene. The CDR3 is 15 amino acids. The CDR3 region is CASSEGTGLFYEQYF. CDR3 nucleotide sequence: TGCGCCAGCAGCGAGGGGACAGGTCTCTTCTACGAGCAGTACTTC. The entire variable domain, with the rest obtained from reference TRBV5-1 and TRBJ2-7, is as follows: KAGVTQTPRYLIKTRGQQVTLSCSPISGHRSVSWYQQTPGQGLQFLFEYFSETQRNKGNFPGRFSGRQFSNSRSEMNVSTLELGDSALYLCASSEGTGLFYEQYFGPGTRLTVT.

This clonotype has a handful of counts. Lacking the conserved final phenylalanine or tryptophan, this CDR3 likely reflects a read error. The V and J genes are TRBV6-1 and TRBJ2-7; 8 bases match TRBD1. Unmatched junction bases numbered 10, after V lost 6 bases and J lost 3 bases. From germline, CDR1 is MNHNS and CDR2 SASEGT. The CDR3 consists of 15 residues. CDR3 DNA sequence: TGTGCCAGCAGCCTATCCGGGACAGGTATCTACGAGCAGTACCTC. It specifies CASSLSGTGIYEQYL.

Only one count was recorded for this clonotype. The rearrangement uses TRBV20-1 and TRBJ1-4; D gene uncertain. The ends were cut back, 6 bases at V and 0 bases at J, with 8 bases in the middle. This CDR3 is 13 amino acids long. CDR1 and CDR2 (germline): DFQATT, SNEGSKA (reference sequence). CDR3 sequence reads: CSATAATNEKLFF. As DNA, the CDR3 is TGCAGTGCCACAGCAGCAACTAATGAAAAACTGTTTTTT.

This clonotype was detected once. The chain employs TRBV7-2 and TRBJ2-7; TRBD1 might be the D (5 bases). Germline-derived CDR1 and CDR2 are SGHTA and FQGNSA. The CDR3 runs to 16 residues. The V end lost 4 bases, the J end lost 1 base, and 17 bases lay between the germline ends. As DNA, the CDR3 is TGTGCCAGCAGCTCAGGTGCTCCGACAGTTTCCTACGAGCAGTACTTC. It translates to CASSSGAPTVSYEQYF. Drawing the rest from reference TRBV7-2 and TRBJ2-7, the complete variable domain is GAGVSQSPSNKVTEKGKDVELRCDPISGHTALYWYRQSLGQGLEFLIYFQGNSAPDKSGLPSDRFSAERTGGSVSTLTIQRTQQEDSAVYLCASSSGAPTVSYEQYFGPGTRLTVT.

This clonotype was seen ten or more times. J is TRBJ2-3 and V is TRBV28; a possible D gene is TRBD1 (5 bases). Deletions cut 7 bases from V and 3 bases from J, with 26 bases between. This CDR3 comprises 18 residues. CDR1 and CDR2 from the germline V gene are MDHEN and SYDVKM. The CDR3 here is CASIPAFAVGQGTDTQYF. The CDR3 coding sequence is TGTGCCAGCATTCCCGCTTTTGCTGTGGGGCAAGGGACAGATACGCAGTATTTT. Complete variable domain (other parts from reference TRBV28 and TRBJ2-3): DVKVTQSSRYLVKRTGEKVFLECVQDMDHENMFWYRQDPGLGLRLIYFSYDVKMKEKGDIPEGYSVSREKKERFSLILESASTNQTSMYLCASIPAFAVGQGTDTQYFGPGTRLTVL.